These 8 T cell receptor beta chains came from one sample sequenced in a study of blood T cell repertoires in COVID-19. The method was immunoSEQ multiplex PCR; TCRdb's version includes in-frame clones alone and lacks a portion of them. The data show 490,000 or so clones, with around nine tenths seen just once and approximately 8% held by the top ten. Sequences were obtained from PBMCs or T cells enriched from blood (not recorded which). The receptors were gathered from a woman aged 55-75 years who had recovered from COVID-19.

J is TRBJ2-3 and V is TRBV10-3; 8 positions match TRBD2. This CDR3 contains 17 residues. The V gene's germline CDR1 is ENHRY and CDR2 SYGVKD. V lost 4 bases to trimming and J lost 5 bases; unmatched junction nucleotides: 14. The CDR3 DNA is TGTGCCATCAGTGTAGTCCCAGCGGGGGCTTTAGGAGATACGCAGTATTTT. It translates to CAISVVPAGALGDTQYF.

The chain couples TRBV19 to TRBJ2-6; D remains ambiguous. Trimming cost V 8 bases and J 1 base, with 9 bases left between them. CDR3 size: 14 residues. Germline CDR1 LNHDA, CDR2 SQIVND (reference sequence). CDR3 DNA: TGTGCCAGTGCTCTAAATTCTGGGGCCAACGTCCTGACTTTC. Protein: CASALNSGANVLTF. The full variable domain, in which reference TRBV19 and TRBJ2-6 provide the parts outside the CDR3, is DGGITQSPKYLFRKEGQNVTLSCEQNLNHDAMYWYRQDPGQGLRLIYYSQIVNDFQKGDIAEGYSVSREKKESFPLTVTSAQKNPTAFYLCASALNSGANVLTFGAGSRLTVL.

The CDR3 DNA follows: TGTGCCAGCAGCTTTACAGGGACAGGGAAATCCTACGAGCAGTACTTC. It yields the protein CASSFTGTGKSYEQYF. This chain links TRBV7-2 with TRBJ2-7; 9 bases fit TRBD1. J was trimmed by 1 base and V by 3 bases; bases with no gene match: 7. Per germline, CDR1 SGHTA and CDR2 FQGNSA. CDR3 length: 16 residues.

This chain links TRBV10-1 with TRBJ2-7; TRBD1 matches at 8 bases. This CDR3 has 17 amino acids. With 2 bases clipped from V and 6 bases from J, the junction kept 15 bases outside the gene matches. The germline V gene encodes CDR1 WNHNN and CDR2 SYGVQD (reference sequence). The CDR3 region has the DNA TGCGCCAGCAGTGAGGCGCGCAGGGGGCATTCGATCTGCGAGCAGTACTTC. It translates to CASSEARRGHSICEQYF.

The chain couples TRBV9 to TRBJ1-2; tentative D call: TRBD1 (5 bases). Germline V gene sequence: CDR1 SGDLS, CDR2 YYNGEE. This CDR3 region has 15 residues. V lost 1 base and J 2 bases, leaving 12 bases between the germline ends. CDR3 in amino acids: CASSVHWTPNYGYTF. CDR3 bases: TGTGCCAGCAGCGTACACTGGACACCAAACTATGGCTACACCTTC. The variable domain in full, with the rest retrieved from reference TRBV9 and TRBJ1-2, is DSGVTQTPKHLITATGQRVTLRCSPRSGDLSVYWYQQSLDQGLQFLIQYYNGEERAKGNILERFSAQQFPDLHSELNLSSLELGDSALYFCASSVHWTPNYGYTFGSGTRLTVV.

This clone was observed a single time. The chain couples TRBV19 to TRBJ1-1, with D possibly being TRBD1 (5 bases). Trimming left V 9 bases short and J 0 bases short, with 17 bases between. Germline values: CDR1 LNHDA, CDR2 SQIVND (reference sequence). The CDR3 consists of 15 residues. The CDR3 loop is CASRPVGGMNTEAFF. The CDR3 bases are TGTGCCAGCCGACCCGTCGGGGGTATGAACACTGAAGCTTTCTTT.

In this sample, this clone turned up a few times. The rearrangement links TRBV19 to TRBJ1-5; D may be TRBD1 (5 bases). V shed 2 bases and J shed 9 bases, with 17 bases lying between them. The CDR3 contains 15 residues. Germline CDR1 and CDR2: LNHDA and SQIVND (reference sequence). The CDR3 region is CASSISGGARGPQHF. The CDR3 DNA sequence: TGTGCCAGTAGTATAAGTGGCGGGGCCCGGGGGCCCCAGCATTTT.

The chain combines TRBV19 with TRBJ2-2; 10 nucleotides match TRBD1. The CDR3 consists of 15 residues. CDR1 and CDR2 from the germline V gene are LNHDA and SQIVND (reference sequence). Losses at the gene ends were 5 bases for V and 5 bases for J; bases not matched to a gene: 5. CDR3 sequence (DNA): TGTGCCAGTAGTCCGGGACAGGGGATAACCGGGGAGCTGTTTTTT. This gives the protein CASSPGQGITGELFF. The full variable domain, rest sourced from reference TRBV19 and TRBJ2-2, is DGGITQSPKYLFRKEGQNVTLSCEQNLNHDAMYWYRQDPGQGLRLIYYSQIVNDFQKGDIAEGYSVSREKKESFPLTVTSAQKNPTAFYLCASSPGQGITGELFFGEGSRLTVL.